This entry lists 11 T cell receptor beta chains sequenced from one sample in a study of T cells in Graves' hyperthyroidism and ophthalmopathy (dated by TCRdb to about 2019). Library preparation used multiplex PCR. Data came from an Illumina HiSeq 2000. Amplification of TCR beta CDR3 regions was carried out from RNA transcripts. A first-round RT-PCR of the TCR CDR3 used the HTBI primer set with the Qiagen OneStep RT-PCR kit. TCRdb cleaned the public reads at Q25 with fastp, built clones with MiXCR and kept in-frame beta chains. Identical CDR3 proteins give one entry, which carries the most common genes and DNA. Present in this sample are approximately 690,000 distinct CDR3 sequences, 20% of which were seen just once. The top ten hold approximately 30% of the sample. Sample: blood. The receptor source for this set is a man aged 30 to 39 with Graves' ophthalmopathy.

This clonotype was counted between two and nine times. The V call is TRBV4-2, the J call TRBJ2-7, with D unresolved. Germline values: CDR1 LGHNA, CDR2 YNFKEQ. The CDR3 loop spans 15 amino acids. V lost 0 bases to trimming and J lost 2 bases, with 11 bases between them. The CDR3 sequence: CASSQEPVLTYEQYF. CDR3 DNA sequence: TGTGCCAGCAGCCAAGAGCCGGTTTTGACCTACGAGCAGTACTTC.

This clonotype has just a few counts. The J gene is TRBJ1-1, the V gene TRBV4-3; D is unclear. The germline gives CDR1 LGHNA, CDR2 YSLEER. This CDR3 comprises 16 residues. V lost 0 bases and J 1 base, leaving 12 bases between the germline ends. This CDR3 reads CASSQDWSGPNTEAFF. CDR3 bases: TGCGCCAGCAGCCAAGATTGGAGCGGCCCGAACACTGAAGCTTTCTTT.

This chain links TRBV7-9 with TRBJ2-2; 9 bases match TRBD1. This CDR3 is built from 17 residues. Germline V gives CDR1 SEHNR, CDR2 FQNEAQ (reference sequence). V shed 4 bases and J 8 bases; nucleotides not matched to a gene: 14. The CDR3 coding sequence is TGTGCCAGCAGCTCCACAACGGGGACAGGGAGAGGAGGGGAGCTGTTTTTT. Protein: CASSSTTGTGRGGELFF.

V and J are TRBV7-2 and TRBJ2-5; 10 bases are a match to TRBD2. The V and J ends lost 1 base and 7 bases, in that order; junction bases with no gene match: 12. This CDR3 contains 17 residues. Per germline, CDR1 SGHTA and CDR2 FQGNSA. CDR3 loop: CASSLGAMTSGSGTQYF. The CDR3 coding sequence is TGTGCCAGCAGCTTAGGGGCAATGACTAGCGGGTCTGGGACCCAGTACTTC.

This clonotype came up many times. The genes are TRBV14 and TRBJ2-1; weak D call: TRBD1 (6 bases). Per the germline V gene, CDR1 is SGHDN and CDR2 is FVKESK. The ends were cut back, 0 bases at V and 0 bases at J, with 27 bases in the middle. The CDR3 totals 22 residues. CDR3 DNA: TGTGCCAGCAGCCAAGATTTTTCTGGCCAGGGGACGGAATTGAGCTCCTACAATGAGCAGTTCTTC. It specifies CASSQDFSGQGTELSSYNEQFF.

This clonotype was recorded many times. This rearrangement joins TRBV12-3 or TRBV12-4 to TRBJ2-7; no clear D gene. V lost 6 bases and J lost 2, with 11 bases in between. The CDR3 is made up of 13 amino acids. The CDR3 here is CASSLRTPYEQYF. The CDR3 DNA is TGTGCCAGCAGCCTCAGAACACCCTACGAGCAGTACTTC.

This clonotype has only a few counts. This sequence joins TRBV9 and TRBJ1-2, with 9 bases identical to TRBD1. Trimming removed 3 bases from V and 5 bases from J; junction bases left unmatched: 11. The CDR3 length is 16 residues. In germline, CDR1 is SGDLS, CDR2 YYNGEE. DNA of the CDR3: TGTGCCAGCAGCGAGAGTCTACAGGGGGCTGGGTATGGCTACACCTTC. Translating gives CASSESLQGAGYGYTF.

The chain combines TRBV30 with TRBJ1-4, with D hard to call. The germline V gene has CDR1 GTSNPN and CDR2 SVGIG (reference sequence). This CDR3 spans 12 amino acids. V lost 3 bases and J 8 bases, leaving 10 bases between the germline ends. CDR3 bases: TGTGCCTGGAGCCCTCGTACCGAAAAACTGTTTTTT. It translates to CAWSPRTEKLFF.

This clonotype was found a few times. The chain has TRBV20-1 and TRBJ2-3; the D is unclear. V lost 7 bases to trimming and J lost 1 base, with 9 bases between them. The V gene's germline CDR1 is DFQATT and CDR2 SNEGSKA (reference sequence). The CDR3 is made up of 12 amino acids. The CDR3 DNA is TGCAGTGTTAAAAGCGGCACAGATACGCAGTATTTT. Its protein product is CSVKSGTDTQYF.

This clonotype was seen ten or more times. The rearrangement links TRBV12-3 or TRBV12-4 to TRBJ1-2, with 8 bases lining up with TRBD1. V lost 2 bases, J lost 4 bases, and 6 bases stayed unmatched. The CDR3 consists of 15 residues. The CDR3 sequence: CASSLSEQGVYGYTF. The DNA of the CDR3 is TGTGCCAGCAGTTTATCGGAACAGGGGGTCTATGGCTACACCTTC.

This clonotype was recorded at least ten times. The chain is built from TRBV20-1 and TRBJ2-7; the D gene is possibly TRBD2 (6 bases). The length of the CDR3 is 14 residues. Germline-derived CDR1 and CDR2 are DFQATT and SNEGSKA (reference sequence). Trimming removed 6 bases from V and 0 bases from J, with 15 bases in between. The CDR3 nucleotides read TGCAGTGCAGTTCGGAGCGGGCCCTCCTACGAGCAGTACTTC. The encoded protein is CSAVRSGPSYEQYF.